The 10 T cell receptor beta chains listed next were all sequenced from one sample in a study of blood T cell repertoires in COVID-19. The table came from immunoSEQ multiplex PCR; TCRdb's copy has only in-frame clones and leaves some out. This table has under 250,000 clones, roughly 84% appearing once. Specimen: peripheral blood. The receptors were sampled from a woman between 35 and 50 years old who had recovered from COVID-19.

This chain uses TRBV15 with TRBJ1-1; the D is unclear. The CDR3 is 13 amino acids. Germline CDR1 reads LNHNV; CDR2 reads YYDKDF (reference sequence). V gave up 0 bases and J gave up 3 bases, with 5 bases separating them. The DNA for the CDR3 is TGTGCCACCAGCAGAGACAGTTACACTGAAGCTTTCTTT. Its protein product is CATSRDSYTEAFF.

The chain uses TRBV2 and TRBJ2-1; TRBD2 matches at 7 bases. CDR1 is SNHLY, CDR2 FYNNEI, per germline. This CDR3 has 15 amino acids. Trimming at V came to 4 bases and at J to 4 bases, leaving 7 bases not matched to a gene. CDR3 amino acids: CASSGGAGSYNEQFF. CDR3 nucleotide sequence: TGTGCCAGCAGTGGGGGAGCGGGGTCTTACAATGAGCAGTTCTTC.

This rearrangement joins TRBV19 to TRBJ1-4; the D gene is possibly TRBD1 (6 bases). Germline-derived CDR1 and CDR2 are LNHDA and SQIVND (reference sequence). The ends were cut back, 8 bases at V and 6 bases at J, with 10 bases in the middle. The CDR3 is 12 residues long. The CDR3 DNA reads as TGTGCCAGTCAGGGGTATGATGAAAAACTGTTTTTT. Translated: CASQGYDEKLFF.

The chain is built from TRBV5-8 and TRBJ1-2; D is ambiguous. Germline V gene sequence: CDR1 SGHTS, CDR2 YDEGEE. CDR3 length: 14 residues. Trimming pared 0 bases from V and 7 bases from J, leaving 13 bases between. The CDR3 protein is CASSLGGRGGGYTF. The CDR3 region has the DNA TGTGCCAGCAGCTTGGGCGGCCGGGGAGGTGGCTACACCTTC.

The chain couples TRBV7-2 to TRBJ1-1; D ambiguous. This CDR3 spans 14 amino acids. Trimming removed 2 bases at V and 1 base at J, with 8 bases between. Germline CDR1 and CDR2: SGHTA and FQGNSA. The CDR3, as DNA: TGTGCCAGCAGCTTATTTTCCCAGAACACTGAAGCTTTCTTT. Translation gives CASSLFSQNTEAFF.

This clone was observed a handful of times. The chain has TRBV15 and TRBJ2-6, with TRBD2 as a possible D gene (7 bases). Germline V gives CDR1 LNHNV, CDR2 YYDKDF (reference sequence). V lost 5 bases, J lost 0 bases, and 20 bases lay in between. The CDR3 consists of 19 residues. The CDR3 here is CATSPVPGGGYSGANVLTF. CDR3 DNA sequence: TGTGCCACCAGCCCCGTACCGGGGGGCGGCTACTCTGGGGCCAACGTCCTGACTTTC.

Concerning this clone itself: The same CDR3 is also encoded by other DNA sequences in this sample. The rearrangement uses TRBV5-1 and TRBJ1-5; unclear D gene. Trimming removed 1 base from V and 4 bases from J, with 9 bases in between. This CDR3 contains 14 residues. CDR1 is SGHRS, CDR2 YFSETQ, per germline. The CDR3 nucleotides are TGCGCCAGCAGCTTGACCGGGGAGAATCAGCCCCAGCATTTT. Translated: CASSLTGENQPQHF. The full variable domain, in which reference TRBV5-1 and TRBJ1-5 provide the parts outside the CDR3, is KAGVTQTPRYLIKTRGQQVTLSCSPISGHRSVSWYQQTPGQGLQFLFEYFSETQRNKGNFPGRFSGRQFSNSRSEMNVSTLELGDSALYLCASSLTGENQPQHFGDGTRLSIL.

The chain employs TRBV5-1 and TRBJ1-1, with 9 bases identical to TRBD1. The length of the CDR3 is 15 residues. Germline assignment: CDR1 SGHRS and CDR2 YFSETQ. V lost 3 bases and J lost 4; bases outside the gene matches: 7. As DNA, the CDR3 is TGCGCCAGCAGCTGGTTAGGGACAGGGCTCACTGAAGCTTTCTTT. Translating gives CASSWLGTGLTEAFF.

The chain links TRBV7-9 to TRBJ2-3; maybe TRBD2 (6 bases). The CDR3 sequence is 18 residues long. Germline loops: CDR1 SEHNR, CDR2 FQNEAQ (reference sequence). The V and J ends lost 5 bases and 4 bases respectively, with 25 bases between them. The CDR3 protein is CASSPTTSTREGPDTQYF. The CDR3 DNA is TGTGCCAGCAGCCCAACCACCTCGACTAGAGAGGGCCCAGATACGCAGTATTTT.

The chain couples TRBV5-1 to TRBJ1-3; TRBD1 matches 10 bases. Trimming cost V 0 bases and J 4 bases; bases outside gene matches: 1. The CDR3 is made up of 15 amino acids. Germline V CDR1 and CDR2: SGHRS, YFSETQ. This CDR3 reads CASSLGTGGGNTIYF. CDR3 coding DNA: TGCGCCAGCAGCTTGGGGACAGGGGGAGGAAACACCATATATTTT.